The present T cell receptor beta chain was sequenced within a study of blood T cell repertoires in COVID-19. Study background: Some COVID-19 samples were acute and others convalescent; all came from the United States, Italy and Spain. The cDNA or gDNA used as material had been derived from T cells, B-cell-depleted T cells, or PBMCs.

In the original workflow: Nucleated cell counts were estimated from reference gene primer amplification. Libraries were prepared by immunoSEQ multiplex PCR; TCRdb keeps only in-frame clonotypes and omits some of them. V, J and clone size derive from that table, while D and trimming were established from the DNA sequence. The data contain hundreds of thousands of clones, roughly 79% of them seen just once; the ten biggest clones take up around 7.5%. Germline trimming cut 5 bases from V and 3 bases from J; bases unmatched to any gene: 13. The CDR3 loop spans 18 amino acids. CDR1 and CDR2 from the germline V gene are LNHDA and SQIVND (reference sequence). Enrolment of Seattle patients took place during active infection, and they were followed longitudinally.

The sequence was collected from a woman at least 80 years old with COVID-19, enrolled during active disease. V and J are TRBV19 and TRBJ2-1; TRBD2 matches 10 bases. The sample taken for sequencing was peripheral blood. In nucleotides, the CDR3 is TGTGCCAGTAGTCCAGGGATGTCTAGCGGGAGTAACTACAATGAGCAGTTCTTC. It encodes CASSPGMSSGSNYNEQFF.